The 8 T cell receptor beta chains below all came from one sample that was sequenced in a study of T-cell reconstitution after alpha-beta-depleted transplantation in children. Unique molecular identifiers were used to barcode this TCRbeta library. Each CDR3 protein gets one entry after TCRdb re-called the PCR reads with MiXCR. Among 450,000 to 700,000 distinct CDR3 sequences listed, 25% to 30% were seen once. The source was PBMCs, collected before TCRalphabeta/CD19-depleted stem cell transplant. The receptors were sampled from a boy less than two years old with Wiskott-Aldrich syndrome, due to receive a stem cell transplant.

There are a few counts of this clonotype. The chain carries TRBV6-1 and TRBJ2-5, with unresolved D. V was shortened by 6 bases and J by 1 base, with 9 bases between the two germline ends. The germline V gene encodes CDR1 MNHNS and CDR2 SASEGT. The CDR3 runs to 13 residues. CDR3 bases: TGTGCCAGCAGCGATACTATCCAAGAGACCCAGTACTTC. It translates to CASSDTIQETQYF.

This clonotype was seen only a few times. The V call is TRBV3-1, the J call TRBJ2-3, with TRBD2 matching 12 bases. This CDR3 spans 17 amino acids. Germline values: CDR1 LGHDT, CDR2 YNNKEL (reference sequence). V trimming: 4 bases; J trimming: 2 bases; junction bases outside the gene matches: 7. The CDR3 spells CASSRRTSGTSTDTQYF. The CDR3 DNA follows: TGTGCCAGCAGCCGTCGGACTAGCGGGACCTCCACAGATACGCAGTATTTT.

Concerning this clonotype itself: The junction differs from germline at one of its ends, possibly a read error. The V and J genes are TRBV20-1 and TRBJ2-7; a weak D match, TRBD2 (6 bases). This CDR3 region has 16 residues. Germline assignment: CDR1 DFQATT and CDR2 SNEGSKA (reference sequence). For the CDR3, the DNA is TGCTGTGCTGGAACCCTACTAGCTTGGTACTCCTACGAGCAGTACTTC. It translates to CCAGTLLAWYSYEQYF.

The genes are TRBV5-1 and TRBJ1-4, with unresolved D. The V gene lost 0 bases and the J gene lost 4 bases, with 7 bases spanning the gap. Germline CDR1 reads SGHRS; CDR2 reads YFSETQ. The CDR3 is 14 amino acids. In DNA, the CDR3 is TGCGCCAGCAGCTTGGGGAGCCTTAATGAAAAACTGTTTTTT. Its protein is CASSLGSLNEKLFF. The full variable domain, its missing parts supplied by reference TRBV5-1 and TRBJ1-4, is KAGVTQTPRYLIKTRGQQVTLSCSPISGHRSVSWYQQTPGQGLQFLFEYFSETQRNKGNFPGRFSGRQFSNSRSEMNVSTLELGDSALYLCASSLGSLNEKLFFGSGTQLSVL.

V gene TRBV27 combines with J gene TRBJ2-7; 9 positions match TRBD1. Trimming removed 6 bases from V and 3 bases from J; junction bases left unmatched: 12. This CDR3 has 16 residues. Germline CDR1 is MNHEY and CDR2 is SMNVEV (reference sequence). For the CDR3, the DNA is TGTGCCAGCAGCCCTACATCGACAGGGGGGGGCTACGAGCAGTACTTC. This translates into CASSPTSTGGGYEQYF.

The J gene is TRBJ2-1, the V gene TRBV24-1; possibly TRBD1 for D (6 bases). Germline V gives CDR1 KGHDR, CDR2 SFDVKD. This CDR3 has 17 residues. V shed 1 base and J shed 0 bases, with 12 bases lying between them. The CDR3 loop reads CATSDFRGESSYNEQFF. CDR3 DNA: TGTGCCACCAGTGATTTCAGGGGAGAGAGCTCCTACAATGAGCAGTTCTTC.

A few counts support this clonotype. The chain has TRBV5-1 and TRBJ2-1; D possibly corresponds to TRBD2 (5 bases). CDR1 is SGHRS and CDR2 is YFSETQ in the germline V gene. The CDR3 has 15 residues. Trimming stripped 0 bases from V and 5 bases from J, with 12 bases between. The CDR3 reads CASSLEADPNNEQFF. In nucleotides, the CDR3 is TGCGCCAGCAGCTTGGAAGCGGACCCTAACAATGAGCAGTTCTTC.

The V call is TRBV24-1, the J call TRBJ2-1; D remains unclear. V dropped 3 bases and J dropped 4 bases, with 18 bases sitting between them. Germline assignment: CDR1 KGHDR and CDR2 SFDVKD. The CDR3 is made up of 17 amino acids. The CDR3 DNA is TGTGCCACCAGTGATGGACGAGGTCGGACGGCTTACAATGAGCAGTTCTTC. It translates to CATSDGRGRTAYNEQFF.